This TCR beta chain was recovered during a study of tumor-infiltrating lymphocytes in localized non-small cell lung cancer. In the study overall: Some samples were collected after neoadjuvant chemotherapy; smokers, never-smokers and several histologies were included.

This clone was seen only a few times. After removal of 5 bases from V and 3 bases from J, the junction contained 5 bases not matched to a gene. The CDR3 is 13 residues long. CDR1 and CDR2 (germline): SGHRS, YFSETQ. Assay used: immunoSEQ multiplex PCR; TCRdb lists only in-frame clones, some missing. The table shows 15,000 to 20,000 clones, with less than 50% occurring only once. The chain combines TRBV5-1 with TRBJ2-7, with 7 bases aligning to TRBD2. The material sequenced was lung tumor tissue. This receptor was identified in a human donor with non-small cell lung cancer. Written as DNA, the CDR3 is TGCGCCAGCAGGACTGGGGGGGGCTACGAGCAGTACTTC. It is translated as CASRTGGGYEQYF.